This TCR beta chain is drawn from a study of blood T cell repertoires in COVID-19. Assay: immunoSEQ multiplex PCR; the TCRdb copy retains only in-frame clones and omits some. This sample has 210,000 or so clones, with roughly 82% found just once. This CDR3 has 14 residues. Trimming removed 6 bases from V and 8 bases from J, with 16 bases in between. The germline V gene has CDR1 MNHNY and CDR2 SVGAGI (reference sequence). This clonotype was sampled from a woman between 40 and 50 years old with acute or convalescent COVID-19. Material: peripheral blood. The rearrangement joins TRBV6-6 to TRBJ1-4; maybe TRBD1 (6 bases). The DNA of the CDR3 is TGTGCCAGCAGATTCGGGGGGCTTGGAGAAAAACTGTTTTTT. It codes for CASRFGGLGEKLFF.